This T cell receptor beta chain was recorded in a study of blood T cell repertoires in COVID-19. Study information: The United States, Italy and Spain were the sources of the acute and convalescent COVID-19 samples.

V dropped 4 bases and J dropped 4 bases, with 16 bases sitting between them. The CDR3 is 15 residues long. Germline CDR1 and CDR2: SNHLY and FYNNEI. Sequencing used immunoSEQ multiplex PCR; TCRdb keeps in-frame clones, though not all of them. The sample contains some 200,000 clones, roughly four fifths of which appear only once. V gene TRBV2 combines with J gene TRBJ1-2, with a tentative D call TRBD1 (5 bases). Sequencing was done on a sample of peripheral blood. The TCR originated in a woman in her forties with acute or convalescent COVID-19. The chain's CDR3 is CASSALSQGIYGYTF. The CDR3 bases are TGTGCCAGCAGTGCTCTATCCCAGGGAATCTATGGCTACACCTTC.